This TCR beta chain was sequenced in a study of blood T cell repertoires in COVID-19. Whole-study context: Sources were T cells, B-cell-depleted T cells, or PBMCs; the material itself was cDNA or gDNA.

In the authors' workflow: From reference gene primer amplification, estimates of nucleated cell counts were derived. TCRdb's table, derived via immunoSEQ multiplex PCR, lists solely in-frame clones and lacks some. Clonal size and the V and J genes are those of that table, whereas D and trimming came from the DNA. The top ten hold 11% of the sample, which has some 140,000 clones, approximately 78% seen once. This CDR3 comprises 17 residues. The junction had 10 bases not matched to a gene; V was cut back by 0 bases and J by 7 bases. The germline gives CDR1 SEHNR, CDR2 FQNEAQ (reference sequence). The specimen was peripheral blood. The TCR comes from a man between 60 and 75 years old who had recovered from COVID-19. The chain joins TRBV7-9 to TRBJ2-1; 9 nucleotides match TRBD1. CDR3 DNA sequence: TGTGCCAGCAGCTTAGCGCCATTGGGACAGGGTTCGAATGAGCAGTTCTTC. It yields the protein CASSLAPLGQGSNEQFF.